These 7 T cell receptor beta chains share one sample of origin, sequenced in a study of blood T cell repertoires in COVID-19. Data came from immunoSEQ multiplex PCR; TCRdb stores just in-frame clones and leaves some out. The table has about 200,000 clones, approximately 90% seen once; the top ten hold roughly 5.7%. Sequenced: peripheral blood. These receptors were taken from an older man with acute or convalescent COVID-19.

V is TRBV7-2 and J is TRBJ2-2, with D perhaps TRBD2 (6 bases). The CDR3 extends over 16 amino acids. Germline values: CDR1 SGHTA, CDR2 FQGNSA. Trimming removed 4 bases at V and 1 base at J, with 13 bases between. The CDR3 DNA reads TGTGCCAGCAGCTCGAACCGGGACTTGAACACCGGGGAGCTGTTTTTT. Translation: CASSSNRDLNTGELFF.

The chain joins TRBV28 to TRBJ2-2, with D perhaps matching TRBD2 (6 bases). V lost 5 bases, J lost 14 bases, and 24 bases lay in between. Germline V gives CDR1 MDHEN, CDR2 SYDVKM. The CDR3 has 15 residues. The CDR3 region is CASSPPRILGGKLFF. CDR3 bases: TGTGCCAGCAGTCCCCCCCGGATTCTAGGAGGGAAACTGTTTTTT.

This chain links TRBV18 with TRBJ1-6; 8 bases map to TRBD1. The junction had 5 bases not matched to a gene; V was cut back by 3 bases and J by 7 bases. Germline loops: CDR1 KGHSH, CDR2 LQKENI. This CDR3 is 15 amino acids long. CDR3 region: CASSPGQADNSPLHF. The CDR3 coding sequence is TGTGCCAGCTCACCGGGACAGGCGGACAATTCACCCCTCCACTTT.

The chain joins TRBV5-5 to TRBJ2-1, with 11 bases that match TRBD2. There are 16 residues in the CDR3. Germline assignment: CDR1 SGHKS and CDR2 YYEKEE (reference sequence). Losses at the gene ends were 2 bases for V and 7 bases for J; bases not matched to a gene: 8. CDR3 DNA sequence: TGTGCCAGCAGCTTATTAACTAGCGGGAGAGGAAATGAGCAGTTCTTC. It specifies CASSLLTSGRGNEQFF.

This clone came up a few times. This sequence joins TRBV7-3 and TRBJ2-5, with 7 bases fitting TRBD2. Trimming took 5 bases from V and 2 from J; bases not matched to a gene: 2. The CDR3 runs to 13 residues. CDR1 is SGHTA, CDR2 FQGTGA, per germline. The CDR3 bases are TGTGCCAGCAGCCCCGGGGGGCAAGAGACCCAGTACTTC. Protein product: CASSPGGQETQYF.

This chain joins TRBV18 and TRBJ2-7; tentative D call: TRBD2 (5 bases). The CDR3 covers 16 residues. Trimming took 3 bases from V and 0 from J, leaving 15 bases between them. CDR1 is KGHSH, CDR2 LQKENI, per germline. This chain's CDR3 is CASSPRTLGSSYEQYF. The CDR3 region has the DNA TGTGCCAGCTCACCGCGGACCCTTGGGAGCTCCTACGAGCAGTACTTC.

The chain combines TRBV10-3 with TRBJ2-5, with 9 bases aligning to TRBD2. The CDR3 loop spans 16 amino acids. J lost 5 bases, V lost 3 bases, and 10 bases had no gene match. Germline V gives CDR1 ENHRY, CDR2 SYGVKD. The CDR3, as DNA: TGTGCCATCAGTGACGGTTGGCGGGAGGGCCACGAGACCCAGTACTTC. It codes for CAISDGWREGHETQYF.